Listed below are T cell receptor beta chains from one sample, sequenced in a study of cytomegalovirus exposure and HLA in healthy donors. Measured with immunoSEQ multiplex PCR; TCRdb has only the in-frame clones, and not every one. The sample contains 70,000 to 95,000 clones, around 80% of which appear only once. The sample taken for sequencing was PBMCs. The receptors stem from a young man in good health and CMV-seronegative. Both conserved end residues are part of each CDR3. The D gene is left open where the match is weak. Clone size appears in some rows only: once, few, many, or a class for an expanded clone.

TRBJ1-1 | - | TRBV10-3 | - | CAIREGPPNLPGVTEAFF | TGTGCCATCAGAGAGGGGCCCCCCAACCTGCCAGGGGTAACTGAAGCTTTCTTT
TRBJ1-4 | - | TRBV6-5 | - | CASTFGRGTNEKLFF | TGTGCCAGCACATTCGGGCGGGGCACTAATGAAAAACTGTTTTTT
TRBJ1-4 | TRBD1 | TRBV7-8 | once | CASSLLSGQGEKLFF | TGTGCCAGCAGCCTTCTCTCGGGACAGGGCGAAAAACTGTTTTTT
TRBJ2-5 | TRBD2 | TRBV7-9 | - | CSSSLALGLAQETQYF | TGTTCCAGCAGCTTAGCGCTGGGACTAGCCCAAGAGACCCAGTACTTC
TRBJ1-2 | - | TRBV6-4 | - | CASSVADGGYYGYTF | TGTGCCAGCAGTGTCGCCGACGGAGGATACTATGGCTACACCTTC
TRBJ1-1 | - | TRBV27 | - | CASRGLAEAFF | TGTGCCAGCAGGGGGCTCGCTGAAGCTTTCTTT
TRBJ1-3 | TRBD1 | TRBV6-5 | - | CASSYSGTGDGNTIYF | TGTGCCAGCAGTTACTCGGGGACAGGGGACGGAAACACCATATATTTT
TRBJ1-3 | - | TRBV19 | - | CASSIGGGVGNTIYF | TGTGCCAGTAGTATCGGCGGGGGGGTTGGAAACACCATATATTTT
TRBJ1-2 | TRBD1 | TRBV5-1 | - | CASSLGTGPNYGYTF | TGCGCCAGCAGCCTAGGGACAGGTCCTAACTATGGCTACACCTTC
TRBJ1-2 | - | TRBV6-6 | once | CASSYSPATYGYTF | TGTGCCAGCAGTTACTCTCCTGCTACCTATGGCTACACCTTC
TRBJ2-1 | TRBD2 | TRBV27 | - | CASAAGGSSYNEQFF | TGTGCCAGCGCCGCCGGGGGGAGCTCCTACAATGAGCAGTTCTTC
TRBJ1-1 | - | TRBV7-3 | - | CASSNQNTEAFF | TGTGCCAGCAGCAATCAGAACACTGAAGCTTTCTTT
TRBJ2-3 | TRBD2 | TRBV5-1 | - | CASSHSTSGGTDTQYF | TGCGCCAGCAGCCATTCGACTAGCGGGGGTACAGATACGCAGTATTTT
TRBJ1-6 | - | TRBV5-6 | - | CASSVGPLHF | TGTGCCAGCAGTGTCGGACCCCTCCACTTT
TRBJ1-1 | - | TRBV6-5 | few | CASSSRLFSEAFF | TGTGCCAGCAGTTCCCGACTTTTCTCTGAAGCTTTCTTT
TRBJ2-4 | TRBD1 | TRBV15 | once | CATSRDFETGPNIQYF | TGTGCCACCAGCAGAGATTTCGAGACAGGGCCGAACATTCAGTACTTC
TRBJ1-1 | - | TRBV5-1 | - | CASSYPSGTEAFF | TGCGCCAGCAGTTACCCATCAGGGACTGAAGCTTTCTTT
TRBJ2-7 | - | TRBV4-2 | - | CASSLRILAPYEQYF | TGTGCCAGCAGCCTGCGTATTCTAGCGCCCTACGAGCAGTACTTC
TRBJ1-4 | TRBD1 | TRBV6-1 | - | CASSGTGSTNEKLFF | TGTGCCAGCAGTGGGACAGGGTCAACTAATGAAAAACTGTTTTTT